One and the same sample provided the 32 T cell receptor delta chains below, sequenced in a study of gamma delta lymphoproliferative disorders and STAT genes. TCRdb processed the multiplex PCR reads again with the CATT caller. The top ten hold around 20% of the sample, which has thousands of delta-chain clones, 0.95% to 1.1% seen once. The receptor sequences were amplified from genomic DNA of peripheral blood mononuclear cells. The sequenced sample consisted of blood. The receptors were gathered from a human donor in good health.

On this clone: TCRdb records a much larger clone's protein for this DNA, with a difference at residue 11 that likely arises from a read error; the protein given is the translation of the DNA. The rearrangement joins TRDV2 to TRDJ1, with 11 nucleotides matching TRDD3. With 4 bases clipped from V and 3 bases from J, the junction kept 9 bases outside the gene matches. In germline, CDR1 is GEAIGNYY, CDR2 EKD. The CDR3 length is 16 residues. Here the CDR3 DNA reads TGTGCCTGTGAAATCATGGGGGATACGGACGCCGATAAACTCATCTTT. This gives the protein CACEIMGDTDADKLIF.

This clone was seen more than once but under ten times. There is no V gene call, and the J gene is TRDJ1; the DNA was not used to check the table's D call, TRDD3. The length of the CDR3 is 20 residues. CDR3 in amino acids: CASLFLPTFTGRRHTDKLIF. CDR3 coding DNA: TGTGCTTCATTGTTCCTTCCCACGTTTACTGGGAGGCGGCACACCGATAAACTCATCTTT.

This clone occurred a few times. No V gene was called, though TRDJ1 was called as the J gene; the table's TRDD3 call for D was not verified on the DNA. This CDR3 spans 15 amino acids. The CDR3 DNA sequence: TGTGCCTCCCTACTTCTGGGGGCGTACACCGATAAACTCATCTTT. Amino acid sequence: CASLLLGAYTDKLIF.

The sample holds a few counts of this clone. A far larger clone is a single base away, which makes a read error likely. The chain couples TRDV2 to TRDJ1, with 9 bases matching TRDD3. The CDR3 runs to 16 residues. Germline CDR1 and CDR2: GEAIGNYY and EKD. CDR3 DNA: TGTGCCCGTGACAAACTGGGGGAAACGTACACCGATAAACTCATCTTT. This encodes CARDKLGETYTDKLIF.

This clone was found a few times. A far larger clone is one nucleotide away, so this likely arose from a read error. Other DNA sequences in this specimen translate into the identical CDR3. J is TRDJ1 and V is TRDV3; 8 nucleotides line up with TRDD3. Germline V gene sequence: CDR1 TVYSNPD, CDR2 GDNSRS (reference sequence). The CDR3 extends over 18 amino acids. Trimming took 2 bases from V and 3 from J; bases not matched to a gene: 20. CDR3 DNA: TGTGCCTTTCCCTTCCGACTTCCCTGGGGATACCATTCCGATAAACTCATCTTT. Translation gives CAFPFRLPWGYHSDKLIF.

By share of the sample, this clone is large. This specimen includes other DNA sequences encoding the same CDR3. The chain couples TRDV2 to TRDJ1; no clear D. Trimming took 3 bases from V and 7 from J, leaving 26 bases between them. CDR1 is GEAIGNYY, CDR2 EKD, per germline. The CDR3 covers 17 residues. The CDR3 DNA follows: TGTGCCTGTGACGCCGTTGTTACTGAGGGACCCAGCGGTAAACTCATCTTT. Protein: CACDAVVTEGPSGKLIF.

Regarding this clone: The protein given by TCRdb reflects a much larger clone and differs at residue 13 from this DNA's translation, likely from a read error; the protein shown is the DNA's translation. This chain connects TRDV2 to TRDJ1, with TRDD3 matching over 13 bases. Per the germline V gene, CDR1 is GEAIGNYY and CDR2 is EKD. The CDR3 spans 18 residues. V was pared by 3 bases and J by 3 bases, with 12 bases of the junction left unmatched. CDR3: CACDPIWTGGYDADKLIF. The DNA of the CDR3 is TGTGCCTGTGACCCCATCTGGACTGGGGGATACGACGCCGATAAACTCATCTTT.

In this sample, this clone turned up many times. Only one base separates this from a far larger clonotype, so it likely reflects a read error. The chain recombines TRDV3 with TRDJ1, with 8 nucleotides matching TRDD3. The CDR3 extends over 18 amino acids. Germline assignment: CDR1 TVYSNPD and CDR2 GDNSRS (reference sequence). The CDR3 DNA follows: TGTGCCTTTCCCTTCCGACTCCCCTGGGGATACCATTCCGATAAACCCATCTTT. This encodes CAFPFRLPWGYHSDKPIF.

This clone has just a few counts. Translating this DNA gives a protein that differs at residue 14 from the TCRdb one, which belongs to a much larger clone; a read error is likely, and the protein shown is this translation. V and J are TRDV2 and TRDJ1; 8 positions match TRDD3. CDR1 is GEAIGNYY and CDR2 is EKD in the germline V gene. The CDR3 is 18 amino acids. The CDR3, as DNA: TGTGCCTGTGAATCACTGGGGGGCACAAAGGAGTACACCAATAAACTCATCTTT. This codes for CACESLGGTKEYTNKLIF.

The rearrangement links TRDV2 to TRDJ1; 9 bases line up with TRDD3. The germline V gene has CDR1 GEAIGNYY and CDR2 EKD. J gave up 0 bases and V 2 bases, and 6 bases lay outside the gene matches. This CDR3 comprises 16 residues. This CDR3 reads CACDRLLGDYTDKLIF. CDR3 bases: TGTGCCTGTGACAGATTACTGGGGGACTACACCGATAAACTCATCTTT.

Turning to this clone: The TCRdb protein comes from a much larger clone and disagrees with this DNA's translation at residue 14, likely due to a read error; the protein given here is derived from the DNA. This rearrangement joins TRDV1 to TRDJ1, with 11 nucleotides matching TRDD3. CDR3 length: 19 residues. The germline V gene encodes CDR1 TSWWSYY and CDR2 QGS. Losses at the gene ends were 1 base for V and 7 bases for J; bases not matched to a gene: 17. The CDR3 coding sequence is TGTGCTCTTGGGGAACCCACCTACGCTGGGGGATACAGGTTTGGTAAACTCATCTTT. It translates to CALGEPTYAGGYRFGKLIF.

A few counts support this clone. This likely came from a read error, as a far larger clone is one base away. No DNA is shown, since the ends of the CDR3 on it are uncertain; the CDR3 is the one TCRdb lists. The gene calls are TRAV29/DV5 and TRDJ3; the table's D call, TRDD3, has no DNA check behind it. The CDR3 adds up to 21 amino acids, both ends counted. Germline lookup yields CDR1 NSMFDY and CDR2 ISSIKDK. The CDR3 sequence: CSVLLCSNGGGSSWDTRQMFF.

Turning to this clone: This is likely an artifact of a read error, given a far larger clone one base away. The sample holds other DNA sequences that translate to the same CDR3. V and J are TRDV2 and TRDJ1; 11 positions agree with TRDD3. The CDR3 contains 18 residues. Per germline, CDR1 GEAIGNYY and CDR2 EKD. Losses at the gene ends were 0 bases for V and 2 bases for J; bases not matched to a gene: 10. The CDR3 loop reads CACDTVLGDTDGTDKLIF. CDR3 sequence (DNA): TGTGCCTGTGACACCGTTCTGGGGGATACCGATGGAACCGATAAACTCATCTTT.

This clone was picked up a small number of times. TCRdb lists the protein of a much larger clone for this DNA, which differs at residue 3, so this is likely a read error; the protein given here is translated from the DNA itself. The chain uses TRDV2 and TRDJ1; D uncertain. Germline CDR1 is GEAIGNYY and CDR2 is EKD. This CDR3 is 14 amino acids long. CDR3 DNA sequence: TGTGCCTATGACACCGTAGAAAACACCGATAAACTCATCTTT. Translation: CAYDTVENTDKLIF.

This clone has just a few counts. It differs at one base from a far larger clone, so likely a read error. This chain connects TRDV2 to TRDJ1, with D possibly matching TRDD2 (5 bases). The V gene's germline CDR1 is GEAIGNYY and CDR2 EKD. V lost 3 bases and J 3 bases, leaving 13 bases between the germline ends. The CDR3 has 14 residues. CDR3 nucleotide sequence: TGTGCCTGTGACGCCCCTACTGAAGCCGATAAACTCATCTTT. This sequence encodes CACDAPTEADKLIF.

This clone counts as medium-sized. The sample holds other DNA sequences that translate to the same CDR3. The V and J genes are TRDV2 and TRDJ1; 7 nucleotides match TRDD3. With 1 base clipped from V and 2 bases from J, the junction kept 15 bases outside the gene matches. The CDR3 totals 18 residues. Looked up from germline, CDR1 is GEAIGNYY and CDR2 is EKD. The DNA for the CDR3 is TGTGCCTGTGACACGGTTTCCCTAGCACGGGGGGATACCGATAAACTCATCTTT. Its protein product is CACDTVSLARGDTDKLIF.

By share, this clone ranks as large (0.1 to 1%). The same CDR3 also results from other DNA sequences found in this sample. The chain has TRDV2 and TRDJ1, with 9 bases that match TRDD3. Trimming cost V 0 bases and J 0 bases; bases outside gene matches: 10. CDR3 length equals 18 residues. Germline V lookup: CDR1 GEAIGNYY, CDR2 EKD. CDR3 coding DNA: TGTGCCTGTGACACCGTGCTGGGGGATCCCGCGTACACCGATAAACTCATCTTT. Its protein is CACDTVLGDPAYTDKLIF.

This clone was counted ten times or more. This likely came from a read error, as a far larger clone is one base away. This CDR3 is also generated by other DNA sequences in the sample. The gene calls are TRDV2 and TRDJ3, with 9 bases fitting TRDD3. This CDR3 has 19 amino acids. Germline V lookup: CDR1 GEAIGNYY, CDR2 EKD. The CDR3 sequence is CACDTGGYRSSWDTRQMFF. CDR3 DNA: TGCGCCTGTGACACGGGGGGATACAGGAGCTCCTGGGACACCCGACAGATGTTTTTC.

This clone was found a few times. TCRdb has a much larger clone's protein, which differs at residue 4 from the translation of this DNA, likely because of a read error; what is shown is the protein translated from the DNA. This chain links TRDV3 with TRDJ1; TRDD3 aligns across 8 bases. CDR1 and CDR2 (germline): TVYSNPD, GDNSRS (reference sequence). The CDR3 is made up of 18 amino acids. The junction had 20 bases not matched to a gene; V was cut back by 2 bases and J by 3 bases. CDR3 in amino acids: CAFSFRLPWGYHSDKLIF. The CDR3 DNA follows: TGTGCCTTTTCCTTCCGACTCCCCTGGGGATACCATTCCGATAAACTCATCTTT.

Relative to its sample, this clone is medium-sized. This chain connects TRDV1 to TRDJ1; 7 positions match TRDD2. Germline assignment: CDR1 TSWWSYY and CDR2 QGS. The CDR3 covers 27 residues. J gave up 0 bases and V 3 bases, and 40 bases lay outside the gene matches. The CDR3 region has the DNA TGTGCTCTTGGGGACGCTCCCAACATCCTTTATCAACCCGGACACACGGCCTTCCTGCCCTACACCGATAAACTCATCTTT. Translating it yields CALGDAPNILYQPGHTAFLPYTDKLIF.

Concerning this clone: A far larger clone is off by one base, so a read error is likely. The CDR3 bases are TGTGCTCTTGGGGATGCCCGCTCCTACGGCCGGCCTTGCTGGGGGATACGGTACACCGATAAACTCATCTTT. This sequence encodes CALGDARSYGRPCWGIRYTDKLIF. V is TRDV1 and J is TRDJ1; TRDD3 matches at 12 bases. V lost 3 bases and J lost 0; bases outside the gene matches: 26. The CDR3 is 24 amino acids. Germline V gives CDR1 TSWWSYY, CDR2 QGS.

This clone rates as medium-sized. The rearrangement links TRDV1 to TRDJ1; 13 positions agree with TRDD3. Germline-derived CDR1 and CDR2 are TSWWSYY and QGS. The CDR3 runs to 27 residues. Germline trimming cut 2 bases from V and 0 bases from J; bases unmatched to any gene: 33. The DNA for the CDR3 is TGTGCTCTTGGGGAATACCCCGGATTCTTCGTGTATACTGGGGGATACGCTCGAAGGATCTACACCGATAAACTCATCTTT. Amino acids: CALGEYPGFFVYTGGYARRIYTDKLIF.

This clone is judged medium-sized (0.01 to 0.1%). The chain combines TRDV1 with TRDJ1, with TRDD3 matching 13 bases. The trim removed 1 base at V and 0 bases at J, leaving 11 bases unmatched. Germline CDR1 TSWWSYY, CDR2 QGS. The CDR3 is 20 residues long. CDR3: CALGEQLYWGIRWYTDKLIF. CDR3 nucleotides: TGTGCTCTTGGGGAACAGTTGTACTGGGGGATACGCTGGTACACCGATAAACTCATCTTT.

Points on this clone: This likely reflects a read error, since a far larger clone is one base away. The identical CDR3 is also encoded by other nucleotide sequences in the sample. The chain uses TRDV2 and TRDJ1; 12 bases fit TRDD3. CDR1 is GEAIGNYY and CDR2 is EKD in the germline V gene. The CDR3 is 20 residues long. The CDR3 coding sequence is TGTGCCTGTGACACCGTGTCCTACTGGGGGATACCAACGGGCACCGATAAACTCATTTTT. It encodes CACDTVSYWGIPTGTDKLIF.

This clone occurred a few times. TCRdb's listed protein matches a much larger clone and diverges from this DNA's translation at residue 5, likely through a read error; the protein shown comes from the DNA. V usage is TRDV2 and J usage is TRDJ3; tentatively, D is TRDD3 (6 bases). Deletions cut 3 bases from V and 0 bases from J, with 14 bases between. CDR3 length: 18 residues. CDR1 GEAIGNYY and CDR2 EKD come from the germline V gene. The CDR3 DNA reads as TGTGCCTGTGACGCCGGGGGACCAAGCTCCTGGGACACCCGACAGATGTTTTTC. Translation: CACDAGGPSSWDTRQMFF.

This clone is labeled as large (0.1 to 1%). Other DNA sequences in this specimen translate into the identical CDR3. The chain recombines TRDV2 with TRDJ1; the match to TRDD3 covers 9 bases. Germline-derived CDR1 and CDR2 are GEAIGNYY and EKD. The V and J ends lost 0 bases and 0 bases, in that order; junction bases with no gene match: 16. CDR3 size: 20 residues. In nucleotides, the CDR3 is TGTGCCTGTGACACCCTCATACTGGGGGACCCAACGACGTACACCGATAAACTCATCTTT. Residues: CACDTLILGDPTTYTDKLIF.

A remark on this clone: The translation of this DNA and the TCRdb protein of a much larger clone differ at residue 12, probably owing to a read error; the protein shown here is translated from the DNA. The rearrangement uses TRDV2 and TRDJ3, with 11 positions matching TRDD3. Per germline, CDR1 GEAIGNYY and CDR2 EKD. There are 19 residues in the CDR3. This CDR3 reads CACDTLLGDSSRDTRQMFF. The DNA of the CDR3 is TGTGCCTGTGACACGTTACTGGGGGATAGCTCCCGGGACACCCGACAGATGTTTTTC.

A word on this clone: TCRdb has a much larger clone's protein, which differs at residue 12 from the translation of this DNA, likely because of a read error; what is shown is the protein translated from the DNA. V usage is TRDV2 and J usage is TRDJ3; 12 nucleotides align to TRDD3. The CDR3 spans 21 residues. Trimming at V came to 0 bases and at J to 0 bases, leaving 8 bases not matched to a gene. Germline CDR1 is GEAIGNYY and CDR2 is EKD. The CDR3 nucleotides are TGTGCCTGTGACACCGTGGCTGGGGGATACGCCGGCTCCTGGGACACCCGACAGATGTTTTTC. Its protein product is CACDTVAGGYAGSWDTRQMFF.

As for this clone: TCRdb records a much larger clone's protein for this DNA, with a difference at residue 17 that likely arises from a read error; the protein given is the translation of the DNA. CDR3 residues: CACDTVTGGYAGYTDKPIF. The CDR3 coding sequence is TGTGCCTGTGACACCGTTACTGGGGGATACGCCGGGTACACCGATAAACCCATCTTT. The chain combines TRDV2 with TRDJ1; 13 positions match TRDD3. The CDR3 loop spans 19 amino acids. In germline, CDR1 is GEAIGNYY, CDR2 EKD.

In regard to this clone: It differs at one base from a far larger clone, so likely a read error. Other DNA sequences in the same sample also yield this CDR3. The chain recombines TRDV1 with TRDJ1, with D maybe TRDD2 (7 bases). CDR3 length: 22 amino acids. Germline V gene sequence: CDR1 TSWWSYY, CDR2 QGS. For the CDR3, the DNA is TGTGCTCTTGGGGAAATTCCGGTGGGAGCCTTCCTCCGCCTACTGGGTTCCGATAAGCTCATCTTT. It translates to CALGEIPVGAFLRLLGSDKLIF.

This clone has more than one count but fewer than ten. The amino acid sequence in TCRdb belongs to a much larger clone and departs from this DNA's translation at residue 3, likely a sequencing read error; the sequence shown is translated from the DNA. The chain employs TRDV2 and TRDJ1, with D hard to call. The CDR3 sequence is 19 residues long. Germline assignment: CDR1 GEAIGNYY and CDR2 EKD. The V end was cut by 8 bases, the J end by 0 bases, with 30 bases between. The DNA for the CDR3 is TGTGCCTACGACCTCATTCGAGTGGTGGGACAAAGGTACACCGATAAACTCATCTTT. This encodes CAYDLIRVVGQRYTDKLIF.

Regarding this clone: A far larger clone differs by one base, so this is likely a read error. The same CDR3 can be traced to other DNA sequences in this sample. V is TRDV2 and J is TRDJ1, with D perhaps TRDD3 (6 bases). CDR1 is GEAIGNYY, CDR2 EKD, per germline. The CDR3 sequence is 18 residues long. Between the trimmed V and J ends, which lost 4 bases and 4 bases, there was a span of 27 bases. The CDR3 coding sequence is TGTGCCTGTGAGCCCATGGTACTGGGAGATACGAAAATCGATAAACTCATCTTT. It is translated as CACEPMVLGDTKIDKLIF.